A single sample is the source of the 7 T cell receptor beta chains below, sequenced in a study of blood T cell repertoires in COVID-19. The data were produced by immunoSEQ multiplex PCR, yet TCRdb's version contains in-frame clones alone and is incomplete. This table has 20,000 or so clones, 87% appearing once. The sequenced sample was peripheral blood. These receptors all come from a human donor with active COVID-19. The donor label of this sample is uncertain.

This clone came up once. This chain joins TRBV2 and TRBJ2-1; 7 bases line up with TRBD2. V shed 3 bases and J 9 bases; nucleotides not matched to a gene: 8. The CDR3 spans 14 residues. Germline V lookup: CDR1 SNHLY, CDR2 FYNNEI. The CDR3 DNA reads TGTGCCAGCAGTGAGAGCGGGACCCCCCCTGAGCAGTTCTTC. Amino acids: CASSESGTPPEQFF.

The rearrangement uses TRBV9 and TRBJ2-2, with 7 bases fitting TRBD2. V dropped 3 bases and J dropped 5; count of bases not matched to a gene: 13. The CDR3 is 17 amino acids. The germline V gene has CDR1 SGDLS and CDR2 YYNGEE. As DNA, the CDR3 is TGTGCCAGCAGCGGGACTAGTTTTTGGGTAGGAACCGGGGAGCTGTTTTTT. Translated: CASSGTSFWVGTGELFF. Variable domain in full (rest from reference TRBV9 and TRBJ2-2): DSGVTQTPKHLITATGQRVTLRCSPRSGDLSVYWYQQSLDQGLQFLIQYYNGEERAKGNILERFSAQQFPDLHSELNLSSLELGDSALYFCASSGTSFWVGTGELFFGEGSRLTVL.

V is TRBV9 and J is TRBJ2-1; no reliable D call. V lost 0 bases, J lost 0 bases, and 13 bases lay in between. Germline loops: CDR1 SGDLS, CDR2 YYNGEE. The CDR3 is 17 residues long. The CDR3 here is CASSVAKVVSSYNEQFF. In DNA, the CDR3 is TGTGCCAGCAGCGTAGCTAAAGTAGTAAGCTCCTACAATGAGCAGTTCTTC.

This sequence joins TRBV7-8 and TRBJ1-1, with D perhaps matching TRBD1 (6 bases). From germline, CDR1 is SGHVS and CDR2 FQNEAQ. CDR3 size: 14 residues. V was pared by 3 bases and J by 4 bases, with 12 bases between. CDR3 protein: CASSFWTDGTEAFF. Here the CDR3 DNA reads TGTGCCAGCAGCTTCTGGACAGATGGCACTGAAGCTTTCTTT.

The J gene is TRBJ2-1, the V gene TRBV7-6, with a weak D call TRBD1 (6 bases). Germline CDR1 SGHVS, CDR2 FNYEAQ. The CDR3 runs 14 residues. Trimming took off 5 bases at V and 9 bases at J, with 17 bases between the two ends. This CDR3 reads CASSDRTDRVEQFF. The CDR3 nucleotides read TGTGCCAGCAGCGATCGGACAGATCGGGTTGAGCAGTTCTTC.

This rearrangement joins TRBV6-5 to TRBJ2-7; 11 bases map to TRBD2. V gave up 7 bases and J gave up 2 bases; unmatched junction bases: 7. CDR3 length equals 15 residues. The V gene's germline CDR1 is MNHEY and CDR2 SVGAGI. The CDR3: CASKGGLAAAYEQYF. The CDR3 coding sequence is TGTGCCAGCAAGGGGGGACTAGCGGCCGCCTACGAGCAGTACTTC.

The V call is TRBV5-1, the J call TRBJ1-6; weak D call: TRBD1 (5 bases). Trimming left V 0 bases short and J 9 bases short, with 7 bases between. CDR3 size: 13 residues. Germline V gene data show CDR1 as SGHRS and CDR2 as YFSETQ. In nucleotides, the CDR3 is TGCGCCAGCAGCTTGGAAAGGGGTTCACCCCTCCACTTT. The encoded protein is CASSLERGSPLHF.